This paragraph covers one T cell receptor (beta chain) sequence. These data come from a study of T cells after yellow fever vaccination. TCRdb passed the 5' RACE reads through MiXCR, listing each CDR3 protein once. This repertoire shows some 300,000 distinct CDR3 sequences, roughly 4% found once; its top ten account for roughly a quarter. V lost 1 base, J lost 3 bases, and 16 bases lay in between. From germline, CDR1 is SGHRS and CDR2 YFSETQ. This CDR3 comprises 16 residues. This rearrangement joins TRBV5-1 to TRBJ2-5; D uncertain. The receptor was isolated from a man aged 18 to 35 who received the YFV17D yellow fever vaccine. Source: PBMCs, taken on the day of the yellow fever booster vaccination. The CDR3 nucleotides read TGCGCCAGCAGCTTGTTTTTCCTTGGACCGAAAGAGACCCAGTACTTC. Amino acid sequence: CASSLFFLGPKETQYF.